This T cell receptor beta chain was captured by sequencing in a study of cytomegalovirus exposure and HLA in healthy donors. PCR involved 60 Vbeta and 13 Jbeta primers. Repertoires were generated with immunoSEQ multiplex PCR, while TCRdb's copy carries only in-frame clones and drops some. Here the sample spans more than 80,000 clones, about 70% being singletons. Nominally healthy donors provided the samples, though records likely missed some immune exposures. The CDR3 extends over 14 amino acids. Trimming at V came to 4 bases and at J to 7 bases, leaving 4 bases not matched to a gene. CDR1 is SGHDN and CDR2 is FVKESK in the germline V gene.

What was sequenced was PBMCs. This TCR came from a human donor in good health. The chain recombines TRBV14 with TRBJ2-2; 9 bases map to TRBD1. The CDR3 sequence is CASSRDRAGGELFF. CDR3 bases: TGTGCCAGCAGCCGGGACAGGGCGGGCGGGGAGCTGTTTTTT.